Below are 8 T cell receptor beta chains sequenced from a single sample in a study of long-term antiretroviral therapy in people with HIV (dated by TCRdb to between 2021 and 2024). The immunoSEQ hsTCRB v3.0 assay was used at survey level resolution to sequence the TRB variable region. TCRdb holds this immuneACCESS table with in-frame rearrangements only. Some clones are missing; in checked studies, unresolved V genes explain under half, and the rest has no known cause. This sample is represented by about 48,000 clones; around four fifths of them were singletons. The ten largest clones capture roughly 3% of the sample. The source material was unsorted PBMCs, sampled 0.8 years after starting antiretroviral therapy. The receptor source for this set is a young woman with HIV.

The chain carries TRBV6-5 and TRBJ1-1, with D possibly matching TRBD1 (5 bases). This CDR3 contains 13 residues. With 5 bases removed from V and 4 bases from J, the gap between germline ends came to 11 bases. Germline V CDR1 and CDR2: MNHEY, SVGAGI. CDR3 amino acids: CASSGGVITEAFF. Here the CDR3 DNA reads TGTGCCAGCAGTGGGGGGGTGATCACTGAAGCTTTCTTT.

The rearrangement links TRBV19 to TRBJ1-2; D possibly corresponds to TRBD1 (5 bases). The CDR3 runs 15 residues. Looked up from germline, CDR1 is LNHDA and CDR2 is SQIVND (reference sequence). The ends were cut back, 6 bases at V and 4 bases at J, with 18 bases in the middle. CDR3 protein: CASSQTGTGLYGYTF. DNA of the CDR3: TGTGCCAGTAGCCAAACCGGGACTGGACTCTATGGCTACACCTTC. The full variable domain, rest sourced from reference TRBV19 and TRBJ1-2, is DGGITQSPKYLFRKEGQNVTLSCEQNLNHDAMYWYRQDPGQGLRLIYYSQIVNDFQKGDIAEGYSVSREKKESFPLTVTSAQKNPTAFYLCASSQTGTGLYGYTFGSGTRLTVV.

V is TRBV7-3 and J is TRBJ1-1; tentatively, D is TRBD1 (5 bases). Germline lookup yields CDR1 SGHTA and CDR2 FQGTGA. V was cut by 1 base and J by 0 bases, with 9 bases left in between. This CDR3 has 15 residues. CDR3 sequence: CASSLNSGLNTEAFF. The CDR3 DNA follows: TGTGCCAGCAGCTTAAACTCAGGGCTGAACACTGAAGCTTTCTTT.

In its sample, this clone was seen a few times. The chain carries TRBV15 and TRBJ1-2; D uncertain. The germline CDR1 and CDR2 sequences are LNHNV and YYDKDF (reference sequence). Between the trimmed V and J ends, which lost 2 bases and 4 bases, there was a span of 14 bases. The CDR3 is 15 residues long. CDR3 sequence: CATSRKITHSYGYTF. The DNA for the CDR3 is TGTGCCACCAGCAGAAAAATTACCCACTCCTATGGCTACACCTTC.

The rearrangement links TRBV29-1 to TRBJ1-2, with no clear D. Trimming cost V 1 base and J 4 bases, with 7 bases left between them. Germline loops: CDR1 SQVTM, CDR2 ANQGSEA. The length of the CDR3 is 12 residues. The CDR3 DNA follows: TGCAGCGTTGAAGCCAGCCTCTATGGCTACACCTTC. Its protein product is CSVEASLYGYTF.

The CDR3 DNA is TGCGCCAGCACCGAAAACGCACAGGGGACTAATGAAAAACTGTTTTTT. It translates to CASTENAQGTNEKLFF. This sequence joins TRBV5-1 and TRBJ1-4, with 7 bases that match TRBD1. Germline CDR1 SGHRS, CDR2 YFSETQ. The CDR3 length is 16 residues. V was clipped by 6 bases and J by 2 bases; unmatched bases: 10.

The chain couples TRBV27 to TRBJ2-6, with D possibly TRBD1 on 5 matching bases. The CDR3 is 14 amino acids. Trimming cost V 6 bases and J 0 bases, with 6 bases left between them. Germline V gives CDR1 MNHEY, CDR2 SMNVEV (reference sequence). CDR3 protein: CASSQGSGANVLTF. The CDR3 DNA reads TGTGCCAGCAGCCAGGGCTCTGGGGCCAACGTCCTGACTTTC.

The CDR3: CASQEVGNTEAFF. The CDR3 DNA reads as TGTGCCAGCCAGGAGGTTGGGAACACTGAAGCTTTCTTT. The chain recombines TRBV28 with TRBJ1-1; D is unclear. The germline V gene has CDR1 MDHEN and CDR2 SYDVKM. The CDR3 length is 13 residues. V was cut by 8 bases and J by 1 base, with 11 bases left in between.